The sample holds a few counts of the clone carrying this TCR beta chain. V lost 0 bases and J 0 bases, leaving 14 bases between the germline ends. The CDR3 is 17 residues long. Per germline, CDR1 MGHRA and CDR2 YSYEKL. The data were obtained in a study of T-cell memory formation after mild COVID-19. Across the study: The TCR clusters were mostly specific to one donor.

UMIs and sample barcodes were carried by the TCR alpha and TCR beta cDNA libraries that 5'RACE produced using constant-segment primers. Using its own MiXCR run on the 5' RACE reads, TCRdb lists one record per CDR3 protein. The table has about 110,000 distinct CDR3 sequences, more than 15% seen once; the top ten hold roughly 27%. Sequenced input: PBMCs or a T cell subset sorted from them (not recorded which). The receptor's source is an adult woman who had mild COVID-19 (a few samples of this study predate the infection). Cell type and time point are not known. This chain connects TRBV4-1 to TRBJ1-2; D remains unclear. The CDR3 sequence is CASSQDGQVVTNYGYTF. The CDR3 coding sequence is TGCGCCAGCAGCCAAGACGGCCAAGTGGTGACTAACTATGGCTACACCTTC.